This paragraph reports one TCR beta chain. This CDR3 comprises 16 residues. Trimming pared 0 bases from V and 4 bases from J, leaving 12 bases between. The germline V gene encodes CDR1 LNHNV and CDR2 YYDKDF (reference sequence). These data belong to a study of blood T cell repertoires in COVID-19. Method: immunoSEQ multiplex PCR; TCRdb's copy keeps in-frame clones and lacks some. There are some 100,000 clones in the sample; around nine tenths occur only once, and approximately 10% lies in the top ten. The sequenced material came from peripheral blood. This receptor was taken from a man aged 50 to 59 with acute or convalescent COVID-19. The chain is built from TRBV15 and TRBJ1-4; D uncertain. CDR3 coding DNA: TGTGCCACCAGCAGAGATCCGCCGGGGAGTAATGAAAAACTGTTTTTT. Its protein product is CATSRDPPGSNEKLFF.